The present TCR beta chain was sequenced within a study of CD8 T cells in ankylosing spondylitis. Quantitative 5'-RACE with molecular barcodes was used to make the TCR beta libraries. In TCRdb, the 5' RACE reads were re-called with MiXCR into one record per CDR3 protein. The sample gives about 130,000 distinct CDR3 sequences, about 10% of which show up once; less than 5% is in the top ten. This clonotype has at least ten counts. The antigen remains undetermined. General study results and limits: The authors reported significant enrichment of disease-linked clones in matched ankylosing spondylitis synovial fluid. CD8+ by phenotype, disease-linked clones were relatively rare in peripheral blood. For ankylosing spondylitis blood, a TCR beta motif of about eight highly homologous variants appeared characteristic.

CDR3 length: 14 amino acids. Trimming cost V 7 bases and J 1 base, with 13 bases left between them. The germline gives CDR1 MNHEY, CDR2 SMNVEV (reference sequence). The sequence was obtained from a female donor with ankylosing spondylitis or in good health (not recorded which). The V gene is TRBV27, the J gene TRBJ1-1, with D unresolved. The sample taken for sequencing was blood, either unsorted or a sorted T cell fraction (not recorded which). The CDR3 DNA sequence: TGTGCCAGCAAAACTGGGGTGAAGAACACTGAAGCTTTCTTT. Encoded protein: CASKTGVKNTEAFF.